This T cell receptor beta chain comes out of a study of beta chain features in type 1 diabetes. A CD45RO/CCR7/CD25/CD127/CD95/CD27 panel sorted naive, central memory, regulatory and stem cell-like memory CD4+ cells. Sorted populations all exceeded 98% purity. Study-wide results and limits: Significant though moderate, a shortening of TCRB CDR3s appeared in all four CD4+ subsets of Type 1 diabetes patients. When VDJ junctions were examined, type 1 diabetes patients showed fewer insertions and more deletions. Researchers could not determine here whether HLA type influences TCRB rearrangement.

This clone occurred a few times. Its antigen is unidentified. Expressed TCRB transcripts were sequenced because the isolated RNA had all been reverse transcribed beforehand. Sequencing was performed with immunoSEQ multiplex PCR; in TCRdb, only in-frame clones are kept and a portion is missing. This sample has 550,000 to 850,000 clones, with about an eighth found just once. Sample: naive CD4+ T cells from blood. This TCR came from a man aged 18 to 30 with type 1 diabetes.

In DNA, the CDR3 is TGTGCCTGGGTCAGGGACCCTCCCCTCCACTTT. This translates into CAWVRDPPLHF. The gene calls are TRBV30 and TRBJ1-6; D is possibly TRBD1 (5 bases). This CDR3 is built from 11 residues. Germline-derived CDR1 and CDR2 are GTSNPN and SVGIG (reference sequence). V was trimmed by 5 bases and J by 13 bases, leaving 12 bases between them.